One and the same sample provided the 18 T cell receptor beta chains below, sequenced in a study of T cells after yellow fever vaccination. MiXCR, applied by TCRdb to the 5' RACE reads, yields one record per CDR3 protein. Here the sample spans about 240,000 distinct CDR3 sequences, 6.5% to 8.5% being singletons. The source was CD4+ T cells sorted from PBMCs, collected 15 days after the yellow fever booster vaccination. Receptors originate from a man under 40 who received the YFV17D yellow fever vaccine.

V and J are TRBV5-4 and TRBJ2-2, with no clear D. The CDR3 length is 16 residues. In germline, CDR1 is SGHNT, CDR2 YYREEE (reference sequence). Between the trimmed V and J ends, which lost 0 bases and 5 bases, there was a span of 14 bases. The CDR3 DNA sequence: TGTGCCAGCAGCTTGGAGGCTGGGATGGGGACCGGGGAGCTGTTTTTT. It is translated as CASSLEAGMGTGELFF.

The chain has TRBV5-1 and TRBJ2-7; D is perhaps TRBD1 (7 bases). The length of the CDR3 is 15 residues. The germline V gene has CDR1 SGHRS and CDR2 YFSETQ. V shed 4 bases and J shed 1 base, with 15 bases lying between them. The CDR3 sequence is CASSKGAGWSYEQYF. The CDR3 region has the DNA TGCGCCAGCAGCAAGGGGGCGGGATGGTCCTACGAGCAGTACTTC.

This clonotype has ten or more counts. The chain carries TRBV3-1 and TRBJ2-1; no reliable D call. Germline V lookup: CDR1 LGHDT, CDR2 YNNKEL (reference sequence). Trimming took off 3 bases at V and 7 bases at J, with 7 bases between the two ends. The CDR3 contains 12 residues. This CDR3 is CASSHLPNEQFF. CDR3 DNA sequence: TGTGCCAGCAGCCACCTCCCGAATGAGCAGTTCTTC.

This chain joins TRBV20-1 and TRBJ2-3; 9 nucleotides agree with TRBD2. Germline trimming cut 3 bases from V and 5 bases from J; bases unmatched to any gene: 9. The CDR3 totals 15 residues. Germline V gene data show CDR1 as DFQATT and CDR2 as SNEGSKA (reference sequence). This CDR3 reads CSARLASGNVDTQYF. CDR3 sequence (DNA): TGCAGTGCTAGGTTAGCTAGCGGGAATGTAGATACGCAGTATTTT.

This clonotype was counted between two and nine times. This chain joins TRBV12-3 or TRBV12-4 and TRBJ2-1; no clear D gene. This CDR3 spans 15 amino acids. V was trimmed by 2 bases and J by 2 bases, leaving 10 bases between them. The CDR3 sequence is CASSLLGGPYNEQFF. CDR3 in DNA: TGTGCCAGCAGTTTATTAGGTGGACCCTACAATGAGCAGTTCTTC.

This clonotype was observed a handful of times. The genes are TRBV11-2 and TRBJ2-3; tentative D call: TRBD2 (6 bases). Trimming took off 4 bases at V and 0 bases at J, with 20 bases between the two ends. Germline V gives CDR1 SGHAT, CDR2 FQNNGV. The CDR3 has 18 residues. CDR3 loop: CASSSVGLGGFSTDTQYF. The CDR3 coding sequence is TGTGCCAGCAGCTCGGTCGGGCTCGGAGGGTTTAGCACAGATACGCAGTATTTT.

The chain is built from TRBV5-6 and TRBJ2-1, with a tentative D call TRBD1 (7 bases). This CDR3 is built from 14 residues. The V gene lost 4 bases and the J gene lost 7 bases, with 15 bases spanning the gap. Germline V gives CDR1 SGHDT, CDR2 YYEEEE. CDR3 sequence reads: CASSGQGGGNEQFF. The CDR3 DNA sequence: TGTGCCAGCAGCGGGCAGGGGGGCGGGAATGAGCAGTTCTTC. Based on the CDR3 plus reference TRBV5-6 and TRBJ2-1, the full variable domain is DAGVTQSPTHLIKTRGQQVTLRCSPKSGHDTVSWYQQALGQGPQFIFQYYEEEERQRGNFPDRFSGHQFPNYSSELNVNALLLGDSALYLCASSGQGGGNEQFFGPGTRLTVL.

The chain couples TRBV28 to TRBJ2-5; D is ambiguous. This CDR3 has 13 amino acids. Germline V CDR1 and CDR2: MDHEN, SYDVKM. The V end was cut by 6 bases, the J end by 0 bases, with 8 bases between. The CDR3 DNA reads as TGTGCCAGCAGGCTAACCCACCAAGAGACCCAGTACTTC. This translates into CASRLTHQETQYF. The variable domain in full, with the rest retrieved from reference TRBV28 and TRBJ2-5, is DVKVTQSSRYLVKRTGEKVFLECVQDMDHENMFWYRQDPGLGLRLIYFSYDVKMKEKGDIPEGYSVSREKKERFSLILESASTNQTSMYLCASRLTHQETQYFGPGTRLLVL.

V is TRBV5-1 and J is TRBJ2-2; D possibly uses TRBD1 or TRBD2 (6 bases each). The V gene's germline CDR1 is SGHRS and CDR2 YFSETQ. The ends were cut back, 3 bases at V and 0 bases at J, with 12 bases in the middle. This CDR3 comprises 16 residues. CDR3: CASSSGDITNTGELFF. In DNA form, the CDR3 reads TGCGCCAGCAGCTCGGGGGACATAACGAACACCGGGGAGCTGTTTTTT. The entire variable domain, with the rest obtained from reference TRBV5-1 and TRBJ2-2, is as follows: KAGVTQTPRYLIKTRGQQVTLSCSPISGHRSVSWYQQTPGQGLQFLFEYFSETQRNKGNFPGRFSGRQFSNSRSEMNVSTLELGDSALYLCASSSGDITNTGELFFGEGSRLTVL.

This clonotype was detected a few times. The chain employs TRBV7-2 and TRBJ2-5; 8 positions agree with TRBD2. The germline CDR1 and CDR2 sequences are SGHTA and FQGNSA. The V segment lost 5 bases and the J segment 4 bases; nucleotides outside the gene matches: 3. The CDR3 has 13 amino acids. CDR3 bases: TGTGCCAGCAGCCCCACTAGCGGAGAGACCCAGTACTTC. It translates to CASSPTSGETQYF. Using reference TRBV7-2 and TRBJ2-5 for the parts outside the CDR3, the full variable domain is GAGVSQSPSNKVTEKGKDVELRCDPISGHTALYWYRQSLGQGLEFLIYFQGNSAPDKSGLPSDRFSAERTGGSVSTLTIQRTQQEDSAVYLCASSPTSGETQYFGPGTRLLVL.

This clonotype was seen more than once but under ten times. The chain links TRBV5-1 to TRBJ2-5; D is perhaps TRBD1 or TRBD2 (5 bases each). CDR3 length: 15 amino acids. Trimming shortened V by 1 base and J by 2 bases, and 12 bases separated the two germline ends. Germline CDR1 SGHRS, CDR2 YFSETQ. DNA for the CDR3: TGCGCCAGCAGCTTGTCGGGGCCCACACAAGAGACCCAGTACTTC. This translates into CASSLSGPTQETQYF.

The chain links TRBV7-2 to TRBJ1-2, with TRBD1 matching 9 bases. CDR1 is SGHTA, CDR2 FQGNSA, per germline. CDR3 size: 14 residues. V dropped 6 bases and J dropped 7; count of bases not matched to a gene: 9. The CDR3 DNA is TGTGCCAGCAGAACGGACAGGGGAGTGGGTGGCTACACCTTC. Its translation: CASRTDRGVGGYTF.

This clonotype was found many times. V and J are TRBV2 and TRBJ2-1; D unresolved. The CDR3 totals 14 residues. Germline CDR1 is SNHLY and CDR2 is FYNNEI. V was clipped by 4 bases and J by 2 bases, with 9 bases between them. The CDR3 DNA follows: TGTGCCAGCAGTGTGGACGTGGCCTACAATGAGCAGTTCTTC. This encodes CASSVDVAYNEQFF.

The CDR3 DNA sequence: TGTGCCAGCTCACCACCAACGGGGTACACTGAAGCTTTCTTT. It encodes CASSPPTGYTEAFF. V and J are TRBV18 and TRBJ1-1; the D is unclear. CDR1 KGHSH and CDR2 LQKENI come from the germline V gene. The CDR3 runs 14 residues. Trimming pared 0 bases from V and 3 bases from J, leaving 8 bases between.

This clonotype was recorded at least ten times. The chain couples TRBV27 to TRBJ2-5; no reliable D call. CDR1 and CDR2 from the germline V gene are MNHEY and SMNVEV (reference sequence). Trimming shortened V by 5 bases and J by 2 bases, and 9 bases separated the two germline ends. The CDR3 loop spans 13 amino acids. CDR3 in DNA: TGTGCCAGCAGTCGACAATCACAAGAGACCCAGTACTTC. Translated: CASSRQSQETQYF.

The V and J genes are TRBV28 and TRBJ2-1; TRBD2 matches 11 bases. The V gene's germline CDR1 is MDHEN and CDR2 SYDVKM. The CDR3 covers 15 residues. V dropped 7 bases and J dropped 9; count of bases not matched to a gene: 11. The CDR3 sequence is CASTWGSGRASEQFF. CDR3 DNA sequence: TGTGCCAGCACCTGGGGTAGCGGGAGGGCAAGTGAGCAGTTCTTC.

This clonotype has at least ten counts. The V call is TRBV7-2, the J call TRBJ2-2, with a possible D match to TRBD1 (6 bases). CDR1 is SGHTA and CDR2 is FQGNSA in the germline V gene. Trimming left V 5 bases short and J 3 bases short, with 13 bases between. The CDR3 runs 15 residues. The CDR3 region is CASSPQGVDTGELFF. CDR3 DNA sequence: TGTGCCAGCAGCCCACAGGGTGTGGACACCGGGGAGCTGTTTTTT. The full variable domain, with the rest looked up from reference TRBV7-2 and TRBJ2-2, is GAGVSQSPSNKVTEKGKDVELRCDPISGHTALYWYRQSLGQGLEFLIYFQGNSAPDKSGLPSDRFSAERTGGSVSTLTIQRTQQEDSAVYLCASSPQGVDTGELFFGEGSRLTVL.

This clonotype has at least ten counts. This chain links TRBV7-9 with TRBJ2-7; D is undetermined. This CDR3 has 12 residues. Germline lookup yields CDR1 SEHNR and CDR2 FQNEAQ (reference sequence). V lost 5 bases and J lost 0, with 5 bases in between. The DNA of the CDR3 is TGTGCCAGCAGCCCATTCTCCTACGAGCAGTACTTC. Its protein product is CASSPFSYEQYF. Drawing the rest from reference TRBV7-9 and TRBJ2-7, the complete variable domain is DTGVSQNPRHKITKRGQNVTFRCDPISEHNRLYWYRQTLGQGPEFLTYFQNEAQLEKSRLLSDRFSAERPKGSFSTLEIQRTEQGDSAMYLCASSPFSYEQYFGPGTRLTVT.